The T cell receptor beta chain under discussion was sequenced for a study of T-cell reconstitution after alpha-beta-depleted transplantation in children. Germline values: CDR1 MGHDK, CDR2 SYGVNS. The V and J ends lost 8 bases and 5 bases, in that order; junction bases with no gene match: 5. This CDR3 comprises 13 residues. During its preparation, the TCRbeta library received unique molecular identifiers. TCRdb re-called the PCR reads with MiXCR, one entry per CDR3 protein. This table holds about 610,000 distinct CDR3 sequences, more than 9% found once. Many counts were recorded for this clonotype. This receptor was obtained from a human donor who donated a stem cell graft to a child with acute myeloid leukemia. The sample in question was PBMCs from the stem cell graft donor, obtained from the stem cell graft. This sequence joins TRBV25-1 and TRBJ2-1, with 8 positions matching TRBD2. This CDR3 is CASRGLGDNEQFF. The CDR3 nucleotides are TGTGCCAGCCGGGGACTAGGTGACAATGAGCAGTTCTTC.